By proportion, the clone carrying this T cell receptor beta chain is medium-sized. The data are from a study of immune characterization of retroperitoneal liposarcoma. Germline V gene data show CDR1 as MNHNS and CDR2 as SASEGT. The CDR3 consists of 12 residues. Using its own MiXCR run on the PCR reads, TCRdb lists one record per CDR3 protein. The sample holds 8,000 to 11,000 distinct CDR3 sequences, 28% seen once. The material sequenced was tumor tissue. The rearrangement uses TRBV6-1 and TRBJ2-1; D is undetermined. The DNA end is a closer match to TRBJ2-7, so the J assignment may be wrong. The receptor's source is a female donor with retroperitoneal liposarcoma. The CDR3 coding sequence is TGTGCCAGCGCCGACACTCCCTACGAGCAGTACTTC. Translated: CASADTPYEQYF.